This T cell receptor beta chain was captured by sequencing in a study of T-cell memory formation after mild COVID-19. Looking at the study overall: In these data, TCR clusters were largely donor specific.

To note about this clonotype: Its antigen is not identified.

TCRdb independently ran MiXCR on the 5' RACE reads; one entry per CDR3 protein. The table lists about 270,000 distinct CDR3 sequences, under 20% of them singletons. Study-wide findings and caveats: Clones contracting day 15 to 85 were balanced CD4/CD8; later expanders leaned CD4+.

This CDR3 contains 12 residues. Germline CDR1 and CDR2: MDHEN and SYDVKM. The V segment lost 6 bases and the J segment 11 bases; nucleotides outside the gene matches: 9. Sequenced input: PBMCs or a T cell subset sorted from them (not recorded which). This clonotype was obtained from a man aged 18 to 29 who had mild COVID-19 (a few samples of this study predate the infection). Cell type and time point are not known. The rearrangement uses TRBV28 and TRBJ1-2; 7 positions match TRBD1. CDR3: CASRGGSEGYTF. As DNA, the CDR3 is TGTGCCAGCAGAGGGGGCTCAGAGGGATACACCTTC.